A selection of T cell receptor beta chains follows, all from one sample in a study of beta chain features in type 1 diabetes. Produced via immunoSEQ multiplex PCR; TCRdb's table is partial and in-frame only. The repertoire consists of more than 100,000 clones, with approximately 16% occurring once and the leading ten covering 2% to 2.5%. Input material: central memory CD4+ T cells from blood. The receptors shown here come from a young man with type 1 diabetes. Both conserved end residues are part of each CDR3. The D gene is left open where the match is weak. Part of the rows lack a size; the others show once, few, many or a class for expanded clones.

cdr3_aa cdr3_nt j_call d_call v_call clone_size
CASSPLAGGSSSTDTQYF TGTGCCAGCAGCCCTCTCGCGGGGGGGTCGTCTAGCACAGATACGCAGTATTTT TRBJ2-3 TRBD2 TRBV5-6 few
CATSTQGDYGYTF TGTGCCACCAGCACCCAGGGGGACTATGGCTACACCTTC TRBJ1-2 TRBD1 TRBV15 NA
CASSLRQVLGEQFF TGTGCCAGCAGCTTACGACAGGTTCTTGGTGAGCAGTTCTTC TRBJ2-1 NA TRBV7-2 few
CASSSGQGRETQYF TGTGCCAGCAGCTCGGGACAGGGACGTGAGACCCAGTACTTC TRBJ2-5 TRBD1 TRBV5-4 few
CASSMSLGEQYF TGTGCCAGTAGTATGTCCCTGGGGGAGCAGTACTTC TRBJ2-7 NA TRBV19 few
CASSPQEGSNPTNEKLFF TGTGCCAGCTCACCACAAGAGGGGTCAAACCCAACTAATGAAAAACTGTTTTTT TRBJ1-4 NA TRBV18 many
CSVRGGLPDTQYF TGCAGCGTTCGGGGGGGTCTTCCAGATACGCAGTATTTT TRBJ2-3 TRBD2 TRBV29-1 NA
CASSTGVYTDTQYF TGTGCCAGCAGCACCGGAGTTTACACAGATACGCAGTATTTT TRBJ2-3 NA TRBV2 few
CASSQDGASGGGDTQYF TGCGCCAGCAGCCAAGATGGGGCTAGCGGGGGCGGTGATACGCAGTATTTT TRBJ2-3 TRBD2 TRBV4-3 NA
CASSPTGNEQYF TGCGCCAGCAGCCCGACAGGGAACGAGCAGTACTTC TRBJ2-7 TRBD1 TRBV5-1 NA
CASSAGPGAYYNEQFF TGTGCCAGCAGCGCCGGCCCGGGGGCCTACTACAATGAGCAGTTCTTC TRBJ2-1 NA TRBV9 few
CASSETLGRETQYF TGTGCCAGCTCAGAAACTTTGGGACGGGAGACCCAGTACTTC TRBJ2-5 NA TRBV28 many
CASKGLNREETQYF TGTGCCAGCAAGGGACTAAACAGGGAAGAGACCCAGTACTTC TRBJ2-5 NA TRBV10-3 NA
CASGLTVETSPLHF TGCGCCAGCGGCTTGACAGTAGAGACTTCACCCCTCCACTTT TRBJ1-6 NA TRBV5-1 few
CAWKYKDTYEQYF TGTGCCTGGAAATACAAGGATACCTACGAGCAGTACTTC TRBJ2-7 NA TRBV30 few
CASSPPFRQGVHEQYF TGTGCCAGCAGCCCACCCTTCCGGCAGGGTGTCCACGAGCAGTACTTC TRBJ2-7 NA TRBV7-9 medium-sized
CASSSSGTGAMGQYF TGCGCCAGCAGCTCCTCCGGGACAGGGGCAATGGGCCAGTACTTC TRBJ2-5 TRBD1 TRBV5-1 once
CASSPELQSHGYTF TGTGCCAGCTCACCAGAGTTACAAAGCCATGGCTACACCTTC TRBJ1-2 NA TRBV18 NA
CASSLARTTTEAFF TGTGCCAGCAGCTTAGCGAGGACCACCACTGAAGCTTTCTTT TRBJ1-1 NA TRBV7-2 NA
CASSVVSRSNEQFF TGTGCCAGCAGCGTAGTATCTAGGAGCAATGAGCAGTTCTTC TRBJ2-1 NA TRBV9 few
CASRSDSTGELFF TGTGCCAGCAGATCGGACTCCACCGGGGAGCTGTTTTTT TRBJ2-2 NA TRBV2 few
CASSWKTGGNSPLHF TGTGCCAGCAGCTGGAAGACAGGGGGAAATTCACCCCTCCACTTT TRBJ1-6 TRBD1 TRBV7-2 NA
CASSPPGLAGDEQFF TGTGCCAGCTCACCGCCGGGACTAGCGGGGGATGAGCAGTTCTTC TRBJ2-1 TRBD2 TRBV18 many
CASSLQGRVSGELFF TGTGCCAGTAGTTTACAGGGGCGAGTTTCCGGGGAGCTGTTTTTT TRBJ2-2 TRBD1 TRBV19 few
CASSLATGIGEQYF TGTGCCAGCAGCTTAGCCACAGGGATAGGCGAGCAGTACTTC TRBJ2-7 NA TRBV7-9 medium-sized
CASSLAGQVRNEQFF TGTGCCAGCAGCTTAGCGGGACAGGTTAGAAATGAGCAGTTCTTC TRBJ2-1 TRBD1 TRBV7-2 many
CAWRNGAAYLGEQYF TGTGCCTGGAGGAACGGGGCGGCATATCTGGGGGAGCAGTACTTC TRBJ2-7 NA TRBV30 few
CASSLERQAQNIQYF TGTGCCAGCAGCTTAGAGCGGCAGGCCCAGAACATTCAGTACTTC TRBJ2-4 NA TRBV7-2 NA
CASSLVGSANEQFF TGTGCCAGCAGTTTGGTAGGGTCCGCCAATGAGCAGTTCTTC TRBJ2-1 NA TRBV28 NA
CASSPWGASSSYEQDF TGTGCCAGCTCACCATGGGGAGCTTCTAGCTCCTACGAGCAGGACTTC TRBJ2-7 NA TRBV18 NA
CASSQGRQASSGNTIYF TGCGCCAGCAGCCAGGGTCGACAGGCATCCTCTGGAAACACCATATATTTT TRBJ1-3 NA TRBV4-3 NA